Following are 9 T cell receptor beta chains from one sample sequenced in a study of blood T cell repertoires in COVID-19. Sequencing used immunoSEQ multiplex PCR; TCRdb keeps in-frame clones, though not all of them. This sample yields approximately 70,000 clones, of which 82% are seen a single time; about 13% belongs to the top ten. The sequenced material came from peripheral blood. These receptors were taken from a woman of 80 years or more with acute or convalescent COVID-19.

The chain uses TRBV7-2 and TRBJ1-6; D remains ambiguous. The CDR3 totals 14 residues. Trimming took off 2 bases at V and 9 bases at J, with 11 bases between the two ends. Per germline, CDR1 SGHTA and CDR2 FQGNSA. CDR3 residues: CASSLFRGRSPLHF. CDR3 nucleotide sequence: TGTGCCAGCAGCTTATTTCGGGGTCGTTCACCCCTCCACTTT.

The chain couples TRBV28 to TRBJ2-7, with 9 bases fitting TRBD2. CDR1 MDHEN and CDR2 SYDVKM come from the germline V gene. The V gene end was trimmed by 6 bases and the J gene end by 6 bases; junction bases not matched to a gene: 18. This CDR3 region has 17 residues. The CDR3 coding sequence is TGTGCCAGCAGCCAGTTCTCATGGACTAGCGCTTTCCGCGAGCAGTACTTC. Protein sequence: CASSQFSWTSAFREQYF.

The chain is built from TRBV7-6 and TRBJ2-7; 9 nucleotides line up with TRBD2. Germline V gene lookup returns CDR1 SGHVS and CDR2 FNYEAQ. This CDR3 has 14 residues. V was pared by 0 bases and J by 4 bases, with 1 base of the junction left unmatched. The CDR3, as DNA: TGTGCCAGCAGCTTAGCTAGCGGGAGTTACGAGCAGTACTTC. It specifies CASSLASGSYEQYF.

V and J are TRBV27 and TRBJ2-7; 10 bases line up with TRBD2. CDR3 size: 15 residues. With V trimmed by 1 base and J by 6 bases, 6 bases remained unmatched. In germline, CDR1 is MNHEY, CDR2 SMNVEV (reference sequence). The CDR3 loop reads CASSLFTSGTGEQYF. CDR3 nucleotides: TGTGCCAGCAGTTTATTTACTAGCGGGACGGGCGAGCAGTACTTC.

The genes are TRBV6-5 and TRBJ2-5, with D maybe TRBD1 (5 bases). With 0 bases removed from V and 0 bases from J, the gap between germline ends came to 11 bases. The CDR3 is 16 residues long. Germline V gives CDR1 MNHEY, CDR2 SVGAGI. The CDR3 is CASSYSNAGYQETQYF. The CDR3 DNA sequence: TGTGCCAGCAGTTACTCGAACGCAGGGTACCAAGAGACCCAGTACTTC.

This clone was detected ten times or more. This chain connects TRBV19 to TRBJ1-5; possibly TRBD1 for D (6 bases). With 6 bases removed from V and 1 base from J, the gap between germline ends came to 13 bases. The V gene's germline CDR1 is LNHDA and CDR2 SQIVND (reference sequence). CDR3 size: 15 residues. The CDR3 reads CASRQQGSSNQPQHF. The CDR3 coding sequence is TGTGCCAGTAGACAACAGGGATCAAGCAATCAGCCCCAGCATTTT.

The chain couples TRBV9 to TRBJ1-2; no reliable D call. Germline V gene sequence: CDR1 SGDLS, CDR2 YYNGEE. V dropped 3 bases and J dropped 6 bases, with 15 bases sitting between them. This CDR3 region has 14 residues. The CDR3 nucleotides are TGTGCCAGCAGCGGATCCCGGTGGAGGGATGGCTACACCTTC. Its protein is CASSGSRWRDGYTF. Looking up the rest from reference TRBV9 and TRBJ1-2 gives the full variable domain: DSGVTQTPKHLITATGQRVTLRCSPRSGDLSVYWYQQSLDQGLQFLIQYYNGEERAKGNILERFSAQQFPDLHSELNLSSLELGDSALYFCASSGSRWRDGYTFGSGTRLTVV.

The chain recombines TRBV7-3 with TRBJ2-1; perhaps TRBD2 as D (5 bases). Germline values: CDR1 SGHTA, CDR2 FQGTGA. Trimming took 4 bases from V and 0 from J, leaving 16 bases between them. The CDR3 consists of 17 residues. The CDR3 bases are TGTGCCAGCAGCTCCGTCGGCGGGCGGAGCTCCTACAATGAGCAGTTCTTC. Residues: CASSSVGGRSSYNEQFF.

J is TRBJ1-2 and V is TRBV28; 8 nucleotides align to TRBD1. The V segment lost 6 bases and the J segment 3 bases; nucleotides outside the gene matches: 6. This CDR3 has 14 amino acids. Germline CDR1 MDHEN, CDR2 SYDVKM. This chain's CDR3 is CASSGTGAYYGYTF. The CDR3 nucleotides are TGTGCCAGCAGCGGGACAGGAGCCTACTATGGCTACACCTTC.